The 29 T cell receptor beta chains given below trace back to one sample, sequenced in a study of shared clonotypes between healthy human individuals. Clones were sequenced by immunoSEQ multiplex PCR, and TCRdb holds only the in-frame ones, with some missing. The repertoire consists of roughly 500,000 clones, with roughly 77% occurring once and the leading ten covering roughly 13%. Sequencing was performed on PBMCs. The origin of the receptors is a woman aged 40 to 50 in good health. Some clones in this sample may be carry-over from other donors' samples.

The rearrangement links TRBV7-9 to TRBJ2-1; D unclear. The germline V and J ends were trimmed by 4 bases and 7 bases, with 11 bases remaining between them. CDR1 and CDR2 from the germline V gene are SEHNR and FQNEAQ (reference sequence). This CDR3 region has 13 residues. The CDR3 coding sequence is TGTGCCAGCAGCTCACCTTCCGCGAATGAGCAGTTCTTC. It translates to CASSSPSANEQFF. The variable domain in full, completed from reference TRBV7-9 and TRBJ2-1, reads DTGVSQNPRHKITKRGQNVTFRCDPISEHNRLYWYRQTLGQGPEFLTYFQNEAQLEKSRLLSDRFSAERPKGSFSTLEIQRTEQGDSAMYLCASSSPSANEQFFGPGTRLTVL.

The CDR3 bases are TGTGCCAGCAGATCGACTAGCGGGAGATTCCAGTTCTTC. This gives the protein CASRSTSGRFQFF. The chain uses TRBV7-2 and TRBJ2-1; TRBD2 aligns across 12 bases. The germline V gene encodes CDR1 SGHTA and CDR2 FQGNSA. This CDR3 comprises 13 residues. V dropped 6 bases and J dropped 13; count of bases not matched to a gene: 7.

This CDR3 is CASSQDIGKRSHAFF. Written as DNA, the CDR3 is TGTGCCAGCAGCCAAGATATCGGGAAACGGTCTCACGCTTTCTTT. The chain combines TRBV4-2 with TRBJ1-1, with D hard to call. V was shortened by 0 bases and J by 11 bases, with 19 bases between the two germline ends. The CDR3 is 15 amino acids. Germline V gene data show CDR1 as LGHNA and CDR2 as YNFKEQ.

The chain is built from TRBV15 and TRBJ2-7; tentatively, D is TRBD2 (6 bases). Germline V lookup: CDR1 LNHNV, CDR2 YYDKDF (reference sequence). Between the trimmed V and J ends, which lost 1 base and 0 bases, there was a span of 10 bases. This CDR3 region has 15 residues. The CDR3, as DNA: TGTGCCACCAGCAGAGGTGCAGCGGGCTCCTACGAGCAGTACTTC. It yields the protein CATSRGAAGSYEQYF.

CDR3 in DNA: TGTGCCAGCAGAACGGACAGGGGGTTTGGCGAGCAGTACTTC. The encoded protein is CASRTDRGFGEQYF. This chain links TRBV27 with TRBJ2-7, with TRBD1 matching over 10 bases. CDR1 MNHEY and CDR2 SMNVEV come from the germline V gene (reference sequence). The CDR3 is 14 residues long. V lost 6 bases to trimming and J lost 6 bases; unmatched junction nucleotides: 8.

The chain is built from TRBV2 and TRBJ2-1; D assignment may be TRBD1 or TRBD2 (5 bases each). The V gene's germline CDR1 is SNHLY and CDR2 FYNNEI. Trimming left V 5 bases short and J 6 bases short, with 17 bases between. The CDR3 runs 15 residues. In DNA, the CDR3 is TGTGCCAGCAGTAAAAGGGGAGACTACGGCAATGAGCAGTTCTTC. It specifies CASSKRGDYGNEQFF.

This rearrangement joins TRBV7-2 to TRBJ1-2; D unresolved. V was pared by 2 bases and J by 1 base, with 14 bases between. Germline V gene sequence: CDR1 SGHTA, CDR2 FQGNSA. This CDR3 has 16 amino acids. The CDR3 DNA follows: TGTGCCAGCAGCTTAAGGTCTCCACAGAATAACTATGGCTACACCTTC. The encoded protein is CASSLRSPQNNYGYTF.

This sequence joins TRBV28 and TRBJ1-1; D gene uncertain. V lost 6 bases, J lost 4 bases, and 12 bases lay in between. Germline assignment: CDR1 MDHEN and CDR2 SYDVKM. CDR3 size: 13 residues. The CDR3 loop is CASSNPVGTEAFF. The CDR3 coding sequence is TGTGCCAGCAGCAATCCAGTCGGCACTGAAGCTTTCTTT.

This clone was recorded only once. The CDR3 is CASSHQWGQSYEQYF. Written as DNA, the CDR3 is TGCGCCAGCAGCCATCAATGGGGACAGTCCTACGAGCAGTACTTC. The chain couples TRBV4-3 to TRBJ2-7, with 7 bases matching TRBD1. V lost 3 bases to trimming and J lost 1 base; unmatched junction nucleotides: 6. Germline V gene lookup returns CDR1 LGHNA and CDR2 YSLEER. The CDR3 has 15 amino acids.

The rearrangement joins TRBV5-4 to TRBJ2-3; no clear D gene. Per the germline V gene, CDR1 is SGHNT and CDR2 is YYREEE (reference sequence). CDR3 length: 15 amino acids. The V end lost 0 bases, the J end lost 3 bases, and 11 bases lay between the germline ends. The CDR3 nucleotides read TGTGCCAGCAGCTTGGGATCCCACTATACAGATACGCAGTATTTT. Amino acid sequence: CASSLGSHYTDTQYF.

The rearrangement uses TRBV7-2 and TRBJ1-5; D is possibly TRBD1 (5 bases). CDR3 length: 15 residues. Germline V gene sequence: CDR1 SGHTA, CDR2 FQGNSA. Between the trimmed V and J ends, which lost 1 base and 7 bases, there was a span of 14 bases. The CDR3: CASSLDVGVEQPQHF. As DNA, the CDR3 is TGTGCCAGCAGCTTAGATGTGGGGGTAGAGCAGCCCCAGCATTTT.

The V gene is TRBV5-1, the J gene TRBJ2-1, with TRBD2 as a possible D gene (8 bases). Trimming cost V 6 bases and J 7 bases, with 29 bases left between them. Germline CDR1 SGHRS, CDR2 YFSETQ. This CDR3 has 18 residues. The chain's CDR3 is CASTQTGMLAGRYNEQFF. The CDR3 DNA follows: TGCGCCAGCACCCAGACAGGGATGCTAGCGGGCCGTTATAATGAGCAGTTCTTC.

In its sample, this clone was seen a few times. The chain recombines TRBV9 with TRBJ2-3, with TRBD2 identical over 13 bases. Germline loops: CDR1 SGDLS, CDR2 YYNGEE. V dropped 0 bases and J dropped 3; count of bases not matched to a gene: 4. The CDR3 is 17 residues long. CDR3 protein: CASSVGTSGGGTDTQYF. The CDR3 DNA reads TGTGCCAGCAGCGTAGGAACTAGCGGGGGGGGTACAGATACGCAGTATTTT.

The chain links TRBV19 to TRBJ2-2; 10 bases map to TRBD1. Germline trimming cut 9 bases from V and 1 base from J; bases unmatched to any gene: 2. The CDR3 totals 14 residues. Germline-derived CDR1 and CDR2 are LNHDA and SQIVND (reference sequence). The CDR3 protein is CASGQGVNTGELFF. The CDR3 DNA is TGTGCCAGCGGACAGGGGGTGAACACCGGGGAGCTGTTTTTT.

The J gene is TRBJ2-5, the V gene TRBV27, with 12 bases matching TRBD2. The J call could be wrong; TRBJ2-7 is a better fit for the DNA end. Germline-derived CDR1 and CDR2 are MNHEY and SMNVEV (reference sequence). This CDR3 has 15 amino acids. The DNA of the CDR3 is TGTGCCAGCAGGGAACTACTAGCGGGGGGCTACGAGCAGTACTTC. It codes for CASRELLAGGYEQYF.

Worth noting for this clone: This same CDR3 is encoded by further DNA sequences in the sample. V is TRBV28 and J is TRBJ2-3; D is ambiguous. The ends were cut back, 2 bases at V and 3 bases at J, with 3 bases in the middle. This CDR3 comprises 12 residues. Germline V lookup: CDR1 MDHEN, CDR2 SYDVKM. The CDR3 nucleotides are TGTGCCAGCAGTTTACGGACAGATACGCAGTATTTT. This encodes CASSLRTDTQYF.

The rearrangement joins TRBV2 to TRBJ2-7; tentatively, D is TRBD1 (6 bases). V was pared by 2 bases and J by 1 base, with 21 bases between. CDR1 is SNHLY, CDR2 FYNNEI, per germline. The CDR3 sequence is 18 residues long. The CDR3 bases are TGTGCCAGCAGTGAAACTCCTCGCCCCCTCGACAGGTCCTACGAGCAGTACTTC. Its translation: CASSETPRPLDRSYEQYF.

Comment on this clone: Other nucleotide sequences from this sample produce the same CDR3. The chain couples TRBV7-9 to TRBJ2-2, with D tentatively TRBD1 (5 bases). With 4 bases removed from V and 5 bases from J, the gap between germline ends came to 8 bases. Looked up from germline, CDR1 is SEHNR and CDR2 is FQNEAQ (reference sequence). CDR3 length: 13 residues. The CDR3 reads CASSSRVTGELFF. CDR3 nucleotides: TGTGCCAGCAGCTCCAGGGTTACCGGGGAGCTGTTTTTT.

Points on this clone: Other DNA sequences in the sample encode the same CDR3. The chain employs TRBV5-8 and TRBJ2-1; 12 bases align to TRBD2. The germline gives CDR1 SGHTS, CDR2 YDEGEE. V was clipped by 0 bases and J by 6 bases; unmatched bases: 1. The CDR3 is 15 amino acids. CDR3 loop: CASSLGLAGVNEQFF. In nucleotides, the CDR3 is TGTGCCAGCAGCTTGGGACTAGCGGGAGTCAATGAGCAGTTCTTC.

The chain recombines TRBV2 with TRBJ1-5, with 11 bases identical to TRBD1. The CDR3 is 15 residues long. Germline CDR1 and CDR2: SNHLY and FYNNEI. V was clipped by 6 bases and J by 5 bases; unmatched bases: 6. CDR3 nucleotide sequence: TGTGCCAGCAGATCGGGGACAGGGGGGCATCAGCCCCAGCATTTT. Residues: CASRSGTGGHQPQHF.

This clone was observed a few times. This chain's CDR3 is CASSREVLGTGELFF. For the CDR3, the DNA is TGTGCCAGCAGCCGGGAGGTTTTAGGTACCGGGGAGCTGTTTTTT. The chain is built from TRBV6-4 and TRBJ2-2; TRBD2 aligns across 7 bases. Germline CDR1 MRHNA, CDR2 SNTAGT. CDR3 length equals 15 residues. The trim removed 6 bases at V and 5 bases at J, leaving 9 bases unmatched.

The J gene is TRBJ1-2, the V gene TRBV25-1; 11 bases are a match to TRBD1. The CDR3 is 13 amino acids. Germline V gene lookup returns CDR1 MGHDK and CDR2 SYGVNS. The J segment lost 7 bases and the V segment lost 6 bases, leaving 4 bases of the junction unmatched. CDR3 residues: CASRGQGGSGYTF. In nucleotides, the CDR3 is TGTGCCAGCAGGGGACAGGGGGGTTCTGGCTACACCTTC.

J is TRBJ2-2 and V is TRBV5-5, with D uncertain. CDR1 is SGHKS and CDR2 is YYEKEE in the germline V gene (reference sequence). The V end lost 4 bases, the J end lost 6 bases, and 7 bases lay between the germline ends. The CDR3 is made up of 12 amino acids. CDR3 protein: CASSQRPGELFF. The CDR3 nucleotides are TGTGCCAGCAGCCAGCGCCCCGGGGAGCTGTTTTTT.

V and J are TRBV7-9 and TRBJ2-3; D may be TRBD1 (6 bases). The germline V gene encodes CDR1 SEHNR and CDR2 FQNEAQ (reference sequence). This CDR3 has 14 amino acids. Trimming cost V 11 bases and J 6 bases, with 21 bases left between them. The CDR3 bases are TGTGCCGTACTTGGGACACCCACGGGGGATACGCAGTATTTT. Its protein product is CAVLGTPTGDTQYF. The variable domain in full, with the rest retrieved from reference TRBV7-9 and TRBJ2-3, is DTGVSQNPRHKITKRGQNVTFRCDPISEHNRLYWYRQTLGQGPEFLTYFQNEAQLEKSRLLSDRFSAERPKGSFSTLEIQRTEQGDSAMYLCAVLGTPTGDTQYFGPGTRLTVL.

The CDR3 DNA reads TGTGCCAGCAGCCCTCGGACTAGCGGGAGAGCAACAGATACGCAGTATTTT. Its translation is CASSPRTSGRATDTQYF. This rearrangement joins TRBV9 to TRBJ2-3; 13 bases are shared with TRBD2. This CDR3 comprises 17 residues. Germline V gene lookup returns CDR1 SGDLS and CDR2 YYNGEE. J gave up 3 bases and V 4 bases, and 8 bases lay outside the gene matches. The full variable domain, its missing parts supplied by reference TRBV9 and TRBJ2-3, is DSGVTQTPKHLITATGQRVTLRCSPRSGDLSVYWYQQSLDQGLQFLIQYYNGEERAKGNILERFSAQQFPDLHSELNLSSLELGDSALYFCASSPRTSGRATDTQYFGPGTRLTVL.

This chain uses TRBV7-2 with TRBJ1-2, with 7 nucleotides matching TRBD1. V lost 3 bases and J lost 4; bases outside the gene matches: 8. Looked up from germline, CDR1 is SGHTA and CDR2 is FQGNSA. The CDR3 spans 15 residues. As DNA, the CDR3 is TGTGCCAGCAGCTTGGAAACAGGGGAAGGCTATGGCTACACCTTC. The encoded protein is CASSLETGEGYGYTF.

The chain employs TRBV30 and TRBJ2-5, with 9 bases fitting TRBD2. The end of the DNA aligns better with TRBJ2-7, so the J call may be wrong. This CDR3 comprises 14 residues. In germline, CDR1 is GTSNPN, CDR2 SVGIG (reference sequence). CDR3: CAWRPWREGREQYF. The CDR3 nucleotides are TGTGCCTGGAGGCCCTGGCGGGAGGGCCGCGAGCAGTACTTC.

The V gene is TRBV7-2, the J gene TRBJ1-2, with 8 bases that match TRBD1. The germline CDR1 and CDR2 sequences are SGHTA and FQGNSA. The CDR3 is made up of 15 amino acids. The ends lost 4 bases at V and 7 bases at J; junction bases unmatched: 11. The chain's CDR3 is CASSSSAGGWGGYTF. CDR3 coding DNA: TGTGCCAGCAGCTCTTCTGCAGGGGGCTGGGGTGGCTACACCTTC.

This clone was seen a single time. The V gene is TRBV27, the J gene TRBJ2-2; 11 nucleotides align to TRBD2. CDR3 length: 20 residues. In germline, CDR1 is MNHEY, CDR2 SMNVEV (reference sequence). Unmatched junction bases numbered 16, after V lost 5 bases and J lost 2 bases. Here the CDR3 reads CASSPGLAGGHLKNTGELFF. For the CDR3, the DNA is TGTGCCAGCAGTCCGGGGCTAGCGGGAGGCCACCTGAAAAACACCGGGGAGCTGTTTTTT.